The source of this T cell receptor (beta chain) is a study of shared clonotypes between healthy human individuals. Overall study findings and caveats: There were few donors, and this limited the genetic and exposure-history diversity represented.

Selected positively for CCR7 and CD45RO-negative, naive CD8 cells excluded terminally differentiated effector memory CD45RA+ cells. TCRdb's table, derived via immunoSEQ multiplex PCR, lists solely in-frame clones and lacks some. This table holds about 2.1 million clones, just over 90% found once. Remarks on this clone: Its target is not known.

Trimming cost V 0 bases and J 1 base, with 18 bases left between them. Germline CDR1 and CDR2: LNHDA and SQIVND (reference sequence). The CDR3 contains 18 residues. The sequence was collected from a man aged 18 to 29 in good health. Some clones in this sample may be carry-over from other donors' samples. Sequenced material: naive CD8+ T cells from PBMCs. This rearrangement joins TRBV19 to TRBJ2-5; the D gene is possibly TRBD1 (6 bases). DNA for the CDR3: TGTGCCAGTAGTATAGATCTGGAGACAGGACTTTCCCAAGAGACCCAGTACTTC. Encoded protein: CASSIDLETGLSQETQYF.